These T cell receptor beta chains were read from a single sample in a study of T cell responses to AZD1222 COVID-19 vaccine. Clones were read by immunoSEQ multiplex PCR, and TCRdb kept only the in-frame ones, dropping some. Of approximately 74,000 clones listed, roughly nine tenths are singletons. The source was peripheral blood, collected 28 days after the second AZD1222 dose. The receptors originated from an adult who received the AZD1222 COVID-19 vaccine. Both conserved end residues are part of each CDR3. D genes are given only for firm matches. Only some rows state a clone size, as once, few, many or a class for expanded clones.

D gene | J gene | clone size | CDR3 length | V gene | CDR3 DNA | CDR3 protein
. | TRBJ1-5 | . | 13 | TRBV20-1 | TGCAGTGCTAGTGGGGGAATTAATCAGCCCCAGCATTTT | CSASGGINQPQHF
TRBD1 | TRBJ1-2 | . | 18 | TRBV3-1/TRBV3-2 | TGTGCCAGCAGCCAAGATATCGGGACAGGGGGCGCTGTATCTGGCTACACCTTC | CASSQDIGTGGAVSGYTF
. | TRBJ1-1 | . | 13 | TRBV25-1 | TGTGCCAGCTTTGGACAGTTGAACACTGAAGCTTTCTTT | CASFGQLNTEAFF
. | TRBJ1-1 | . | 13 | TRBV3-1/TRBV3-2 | TGTGCCAGCAGCCTGGGGGGTAGCACTGAAGCTTTCTTT | CASSLGGSTEAFF
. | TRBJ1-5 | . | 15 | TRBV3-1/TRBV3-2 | TGTGCCAGCAGCCTAAAGACAGGACCCAATCAGCCCCAGCATTTT | CASSLKTGPNQPQHF
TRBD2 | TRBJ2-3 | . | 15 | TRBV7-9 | TGTGCCAGCAGCTTGCAACTAGCGCGCACAGATACGCAGTATTTT | CASSLQLARTDTQYF
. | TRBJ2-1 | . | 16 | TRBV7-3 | TGTGCCAGCAGCTTAAGAAATAGCGGTACCTACAATGAGCAGTTCTTC | CASSLRNSGTYNEQFF
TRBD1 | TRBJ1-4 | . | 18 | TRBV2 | TGTGCCAGCAGTGCCGTGGACAGGGGCTATGCAACTAATGAAAAACTGTTTTTT | CASSAVDRGYATNEKLFF
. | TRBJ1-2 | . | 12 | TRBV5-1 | TGCGCCAGCAGCCCCCTGGACTATGGCTACACCTTC | CASSPLDYGYTF
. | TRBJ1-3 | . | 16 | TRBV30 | TGTGCCTGGGGTCCAAAGGTAGCCTCATCTGGAAACACCATATATTTT | CAWGPKVASSGNTIYF
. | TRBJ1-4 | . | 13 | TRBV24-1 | TGTGCCACCAGTGATTCAGCCGGCGACAAACTGTTTTTT | CATSDSAGDKLFF
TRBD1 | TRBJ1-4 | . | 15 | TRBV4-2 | TGTGCCAGCAGCCCCGCCGACAGGGTAGGCGAAAAACTGTTTTTT | CASSPADRVGEKLFF
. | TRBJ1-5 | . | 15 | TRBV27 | TGTGCCAGCAGACAATGGGCCGATAGCAATCAGCCCCAGCATTTT | CASRQWADSNQPQHF
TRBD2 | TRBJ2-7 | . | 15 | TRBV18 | TGTGCCAGCTCACTAAAAGCGGGGAGCTCCTACGAGCAGTACTTC | CASSLKAGSSYEQYF
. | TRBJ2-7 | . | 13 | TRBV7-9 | TGTGCCAGCAGCTTAGACGGCACCTACGAGCAGTACTTC | CASSLDGTYEQYF
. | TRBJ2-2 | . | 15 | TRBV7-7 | TGTGCTAGCAGCCCTCTGGCAGGGGACACCGGGGAGCTGTTTTTT | CASSPLAGDTGELFF
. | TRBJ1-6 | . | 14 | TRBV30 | TGTGCCTGCCGCACCCCGCCGGGGTCTTCACCCCTCCACTTT | CACRTPPGSSPLHF
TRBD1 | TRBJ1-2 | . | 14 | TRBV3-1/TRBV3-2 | TGTGCCAGCAGCCGGGGGGGACAGGGGGCTGGCTACACCTTC | CASSRGGQGAGYTF
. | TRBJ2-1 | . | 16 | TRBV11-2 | TGTGCCAGCAGCTCAGGGACGGAGAGCTCCTACAATGAGCAGTTCTTC | CASSSGTESSYNEQFF
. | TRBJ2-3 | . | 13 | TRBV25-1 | TGTGCCAGCAGTGATGCCCAGACAGATACGCAGTATTTT | CASSDAQTDTQYF
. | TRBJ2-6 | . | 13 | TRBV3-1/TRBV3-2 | TGTGCCAGCAGCCTCGCTGGGGCCAACGTCCTGACTTTC | CASSLAGANVLTF
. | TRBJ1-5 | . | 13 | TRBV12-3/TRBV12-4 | TGTGCCAGCAGTATTACGGGCAATCAGCCCCAGCATTTT | CASSITGNQPQHF
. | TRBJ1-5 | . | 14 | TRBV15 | TGTGCCACCAGCAGAGATAAACCGAATCAGCCCCAGCATTTT | CATSRDKPNQPQHF
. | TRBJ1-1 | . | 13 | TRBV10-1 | TGCGCCAGCAGTGAAGACGGAAACACTGAAGCTTTCTTT | CASSEDGNTEAFF
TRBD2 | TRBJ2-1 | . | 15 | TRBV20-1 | TGCAGTGCTAGTCTGTTAGCGGGAGTGGGCAATGAGCAGTTCTTC | CSASLLAGVGNEQFF
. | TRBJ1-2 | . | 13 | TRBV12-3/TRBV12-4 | TGTGCCAGCACCCCTCTTCCGTACTCCGGCTACACCTTC | CASTPLPYSGYTF
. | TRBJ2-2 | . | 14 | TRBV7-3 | TGTGCCAGCAGCTTAGACATGAACACCGGGGAGCTGTTTTTT | CASSLDMNTGELFF
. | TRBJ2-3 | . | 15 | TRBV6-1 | TGTGCCAGCAGTGAAGGGGGGGATCCCACAGATACGCAGTATTTT | CASSEGGDPTDTQYF
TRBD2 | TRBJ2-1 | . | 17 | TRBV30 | TGTGCCTGGGCTACAGGGACTAGCGGGAGTATCCTGTCTGGGCAGTTCTTC | CAWATGTSGSILSGQFF
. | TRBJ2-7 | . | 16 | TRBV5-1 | TGCGCCAGCAGCTTCATTCCCACAGGAGCATCCTACGAGCAGTACTTC | CASSFIPTGASYEQYF
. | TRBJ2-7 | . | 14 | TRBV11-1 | TGTGCCAGCAGCTTACGGCAATCGGGTTCCGAGCAGTACTTC | CASSLRQSGSEQYF
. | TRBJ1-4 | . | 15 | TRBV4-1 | TGCGCCAGCAGCCAACCCAGTGGGGTTAATGAAAAACTGTTTTTT | CASSQPSGVNEKLFF
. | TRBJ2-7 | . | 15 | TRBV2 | TGTGCCAGCAGTCTCCGGACGGACGGGGGCTACGAGCAGTACTTC | CASSLRTDGGYEQYF
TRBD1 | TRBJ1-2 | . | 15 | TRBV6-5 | TGTGCCAGCAGTAAGACAGGGATGACCGCTCGCGGCTACACCTTC | CASSKTGMTARGYTF
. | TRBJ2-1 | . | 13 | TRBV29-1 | TGCAGCGTTGGACTTACCTCTAGGGCTGAGCAGTTCTTC | CSVGLTSRAEQFF
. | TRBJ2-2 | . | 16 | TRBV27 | TGTGCCAGCAGTCTTATCAGGACTACGAGCACCGGGGAGCTGTTTTTT | CASSLIRTTSTGELFF
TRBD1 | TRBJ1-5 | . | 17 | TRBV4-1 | TGCGCCAGCAGCCGGGCTCGGACAGGAGAGGCGGATCAGCCCCAGCATTTT | CASSRARTGEADQPQHF
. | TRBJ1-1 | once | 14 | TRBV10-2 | TGCGCCAGCAGTATTGAGGCAGGGAGCACTGAAGCTTTCTTT | CASSIEAGSTEAFF
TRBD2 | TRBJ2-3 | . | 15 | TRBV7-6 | TGTGCCAGCAGCCTAGGACTAGCGGGAACAGATACGCAGTATTTT | CASSLGLAGTDTQYF